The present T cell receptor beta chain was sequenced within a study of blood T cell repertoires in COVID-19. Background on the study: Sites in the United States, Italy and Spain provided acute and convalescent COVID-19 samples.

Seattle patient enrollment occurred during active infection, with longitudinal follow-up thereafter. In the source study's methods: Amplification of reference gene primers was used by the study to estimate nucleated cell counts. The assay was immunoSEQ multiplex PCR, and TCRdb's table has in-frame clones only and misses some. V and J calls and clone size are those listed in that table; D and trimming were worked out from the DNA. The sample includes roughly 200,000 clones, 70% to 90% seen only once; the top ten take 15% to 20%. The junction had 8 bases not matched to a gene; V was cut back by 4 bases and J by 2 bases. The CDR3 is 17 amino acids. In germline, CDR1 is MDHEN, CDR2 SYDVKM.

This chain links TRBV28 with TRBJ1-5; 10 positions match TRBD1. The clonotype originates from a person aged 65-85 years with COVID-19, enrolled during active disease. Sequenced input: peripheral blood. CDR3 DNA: TGTGCCAGCAGTTCCGAACGGGACAGGGGAGGCAATCAGCCCCAGCATTTT. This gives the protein CASSSERDRGGNQPQHF.